The source of this T cell receptor beta chain is a study of cytomegalovirus exposure and HLA in healthy donors. Across the study: The study placed approximately 81% of its approximately 380 genotyped donors in the Caucasian-associated ancestry cluster. Study results and caveats: Analyzed later, most CMV-associated TCR beta chains appeared HLA-restricted. After further analysis at a later stage, 16,951 TCR beta sequences were associated with HLA alleles at 0.05 false discovery rate.

The CDR3 is 14 residues long. Germline V gene lookup returns CDR1 LNHDA and CDR2 SQIVND (reference sequence). V was shortened by 4 bases and J by 3 bases, with 9 bases between the two germline ends. In the PCR, 60 Vbeta and 13 Jbeta primers were used. Measured with immunoSEQ multiplex PCR; TCRdb has only the in-frame clones, and not every one. This repertoire includes 120,000 to 150,000 clones. On this clone itself: Its specificity is not known.

This clonotype originated in a woman aged 18 to 35 in good health and CMV-seronegative. The sample comprised PBMCs. V gene TRBV19 combines with J gene TRBJ1-4, with no clear D. CDR3 in amino acids: CASSSSLSNEKLFF. The DNA for the CDR3 is TGTGCCAGTAGTAGCTCGCTATCTAATGAAAAACTGTTTTTT.